The 17 T cell receptor beta chains below come from one sample, sequenced in a study of cytomegalovirus exposure and HLA in healthy donors. Researchers ran the PCR with 60 Vbeta and 13 Jbeta primers. The method was immunoSEQ multiplex PCR; TCRdb's version includes in-frame clones alone and lacks a portion of them. The profile shows a few hundred thousand clones, approximately 83% of them singletons. Material: PBMCs. Source of these receptors: a girl between 5 and 17 years old in good health and CMV-seronegative.

The chain recombines TRBV18 with TRBJ2-1, with 7 bases aligning to TRBD2. The J segment lost 10 bases and the V segment lost 2 bases, leaving 5 bases of the junction unmatched. The CDR3 extends over 13 amino acids. The V gene's germline CDR1 is KGHSH and CDR2 LQKENI. CDR3 amino acids: CASSPGTNGEQFF. The CDR3 nucleotides read TGTGCCAGCTCACCAGGGACTAACGGCGAGCAGTTCTTC.

The chain recombines TRBV5-6 with TRBJ1-1, with TRBD1 identical over 7 bases. This CDR3 has 18 amino acids. Per germline, CDR1 SGHDT and CDR2 YYEEEE. With V trimmed by 0 bases and J by 1 base, 12 bases remained unmatched. This CDR3 is CASSLATRSWDRNTEAFF. In DNA form, the CDR3 reads TGTGCCAGCAGCTTGGCGACCCGGAGCTGGGACAGGAACACTGAAGCTTTCTTT.

The CDR3, as DNA: TGTGCCAGCAGGGGCCACGCCGAAGCTTTCTTT. This codes for CASRGHAEAFF. This chain links TRBV7-9 with TRBJ1-1; no clear D. The CDR3 runs 11 residues. Trimming pared 6 bases from V and 8 bases from J, leaving 10 bases between. CDR1 and CDR2 from the germline V gene are SEHNR and FQNEAQ (reference sequence).

The chain has TRBV9 and TRBJ1-1; maybe TRBD1 (5 bases). Deletions cut 0 bases from V and 3 bases from J, with 9 bases between. The CDR3 extends over 14 amino acids. Germline V CDR1 and CDR2: SGDLS, YYNGEE. For the CDR3, the DNA is TGTGCCAGCAGCGTAGCAGGGCGTGACACTGAAGCTTTCTTT. Translated, it gives CASSVAGRDTEAFF.

The gene calls are TRBV2 and TRBJ2-1; D might be TRBD2 (5 bases). Germline CDR1 SNHLY, CDR2 FYNNEI. This CDR3 has 14 residues. V lost 3 bases, J lost 5 bases, and 11 bases lay in between. This CDR3 is CASSERVQDNEQFF. The CDR3 region has the DNA TGTGCCAGCAGTGAGCGGGTCCAGGACAATGAGCAGTTCTTC.

This chain connects TRBV14 to TRBJ1-2; perhaps TRBD1 as D (5 bases). Germline CDR1 is SGHDN and CDR2 is FVKESK. This CDR3 has 16 residues. The V gene lost 4 bases and the J gene lost 4 bases, with 19 bases spanning the gap. The chain's CDR3 is CASSPLDGGVGYGYTF. The CDR3 bases are TGTGCCAGCAGCCCCCTGGACGGGGGGGTGGGCTATGGCTACACCTTC.

This chain uses TRBV4-2 with TRBJ1-1; TRBD1 agrees at 9 bases. The V gene end was trimmed by 0 bases and the J gene end by 3 bases; junction bases not matched to a gene: 8. This CDR3 region has 17 residues. Per the germline V gene, CDR1 is LGHNA and CDR2 is YNFKEQ. The CDR3 DNA is TGTGCCAGCAGCCAAGATCTACCACAGGGGGCGGACACTGAAGCTTTCTTT. It is translated as CASSQDLPQGADTEAFF.

The chain is built from TRBV25-1 and TRBJ1-5, with D perhaps TRBD1 (6 bases). There are 12 residues in the CDR3. Germline loops: CDR1 MGHDK, CDR2 SYGVNS. V lost 6 bases, J lost 5 bases, and 8 bases lay in between. The CDR3 reads CASRGADQPQHF. In DNA, the CDR3 is TGTGCCAGCAGGGGGGCCGATCAGCCCCAGCATTTT.

CDR3 nucleotides: TGTGCCAGTAGTATGACTATTCTCACCCGGTCACCCCTCCACTTT. Translating it yields CASSMTILTRSPLHF. The chain combines TRBV19 with TRBJ1-6; D gene uncertain. V dropped 3 bases and J dropped 10 bases, with 16 bases sitting between them. The CDR3 length is 15 residues. CDR1 LNHDA and CDR2 SQIVND come from the germline V gene (reference sequence).

In this sample, this clone turned up once. As DNA, the CDR3 is TGCGCCAGCAGCCAAGATATGAACGAGCAGTACTTC. It specifies CASSQDMNEQYF. This chain links TRBV4-1 with TRBJ2-5; the D is unclear. The closer fit of TRBJ2-7 to the DNA end suggests the J call may be wrong. The length of the CDR3 is 12 residues. The germline CDR1 and CDR2 sequences are MGHRA and YSYEKL.

This clone appeared a few times. This chain links TRBV7-9 with TRBJ1-4; the D is unclear. This CDR3 is 12 amino acids long. V dropped 6 bases and J dropped 7 bases, with 9 bases sitting between them. Germline V gives CDR1 SEHNR, CDR2 FQNEAQ (reference sequence). CDR3 nucleotides: TGTGCCAGCAGACCATTTAGTGAAAAACTGTTTTTT. Translated: CASRPFSEKLFF.

This chain joins TRBV4-1 and TRBJ2-1, with TRBD2 matching 11 bases. Germline values: CDR1 MGHRA, CDR2 YSYEKL. The CDR3 spans 16 residues. V gave up 4 bases and J gave up 6 bases; unmatched junction bases: 8. Here the CDR3 reads CASSPLLAGGFNEQFF. CDR3 sequence (DNA): TGCGCCAGCAGCCCACTTCTAGCGGGAGGTTTCAATGAGCAGTTCTTC.

The chain couples TRBV30 to TRBJ2-3; possibly TRBD2 for D (7 bases). V gave up 5 bases and J gave up 3 bases, with 18 bases separating them. The CDR3 covers 15 residues. Germline CDR1 is GTSNPN and CDR2 is SVGIG (reference sequence). The CDR3 reads CAWSYGGGTTDTQYF. CDR3 nucleotide sequence: TGTGCCTGGTCTTACGGGGGAGGGACAACAGATACGCAGTATTTT.

This clone has a single count. V is TRBV5-1 and J is TRBJ1-5, with D unresolved. Germline V CDR1 and CDR2: SGHRS, YFSETQ. This CDR3 region has 14 residues. Trimming left V 0 bases short and J 4 bases short, with 8 bases between. CDR3 nucleotides: TGCGCCAGCAGCTTGGAAGGACTTAATCAGCCCCAGCATTTT. Protein: CASSLEGLNQPQHF.

The V gene is TRBV6-1, the J gene TRBJ2-1; D unclear. Trimming stripped 3 bases from V and 0 bases from J, with 15 bases between. The CDR3 sequence is 17 residues long. The germline CDR1 and CDR2 sequences are MNHNS and SASEGT. The CDR3 DNA is TGTGCCAGCAGTGAGAGCTTTTCGGGTAGCTCCTACAATGAGCAGTTCTTC. This translates into CASSESFSGSSYNEQFF.

This clone appeared a few times. The chain couples TRBV27 to TRBJ2-3; tentatively, D is TRBD1 (6 bases). This CDR3 spans 13 amino acids. V shed 8 bases and J shed 1 base, with 10 bases lying between them. Per germline, CDR1 MNHEY and CDR2 SMNVEV (reference sequence). CDR3 bases: TGTGCCAGCGGCAGACAGGGCACAGATACGCAGTATTTT. Translated, it gives CASGRQGTDTQYF.

The CDR3 sequence: CASSLAGTSGGYEQYF. The CDR3 DNA sequence: TGTGCCAGCAGCCTAGCCGGGACTAGCGGGGGTTACGAGCAGTACTTC. V gene TRBV27 combines with J gene TRBJ2-7; 14 bases match TRBD2. Trimming took 6 bases from V and 4 from J; bases not matched to a gene: 8. This CDR3 spans 16 amino acids. Germline loops: CDR1 MNHEY, CDR2 SMNVEV (reference sequence).